This T cell receptor (beta chain) was profiled in a study of blood T cell repertoires in COVID-19. Study-level background: PBMCs, B-cell-depleted T cells, or T cells were the source of the cDNA or gDNA that made up the material.

Sequencing was performed with immunoSEQ multiplex PCR; in TCRdb, only in-frame clones are kept and a portion is missing. The sample has around 130,000 clones; just over 85% are singletons. Trimming pared 4 bases from V and 4 bases from J, leaving 13 bases between. Germline V gene data show CDR1 as LGHDT and CDR2 as YNNKEL (reference sequence). CDR3 size: 15 residues. This clone was counted a single time. The receptor was derived from a middle-aged man with acute or convalescent COVID-19. The material sequenced was peripheral blood. J is TRBJ1-4 and V is TRBV3-1 (or the pseudogene TRBV3-2); weak D call: TRBD1 (6 bases). Here the CDR3 reads CASSLRTALNEKLFF. The CDR3 coding sequence is TGTGCCAGCAGCCTCCGGACAGCCCTTAATGAAAAACTGTTTTTT.